This is a list of T cell receptor beta chains from one sample in a study of response to subunit inactivated influenza vaccine. TCRdb re-derived calls from the RT-PCR reads in MiXCR, one entry per CDR3 protein. The top ten clones hold 10% of a sample with about 300,000 distinct CDR3 sequences, 20% to 25% of them seen once. The material was PBMCs from blood, obtained about 20 months after vaccination. The receptors here all came from a man between 50 and 69 years old who received an inactivated influenza vaccine. Each CDR3 is given with its conserved first and last residue. Each record gives: clone size, J gene, V gene, CDR3 protein. Not all rows give a size; the values are once, few, many and, for expanded clones, a class.

clone_size: few
j_call: TRBJ1-1
v_call: TRBV12-3/TRBV12-4
cdr3_aa: CASRPTGTMNTEAFF

clone_size: .
j_call: TRBJ2-1
v_call: TRBV5-1
cdr3_aa: CASSFRGHEQFF

clone_size: .
j_call: TRBJ1-2
v_call: TRBV27
cdr3_aa: CASRNPGQGIYGYTF

clone_size: .
j_call: TRBJ2-7
v_call: TRBV20-1
cdr3_aa: CSARSGLEQYF

clone_size: .
j_call: TRBJ2-5
v_call: TRBV29-1
cdr3_aa: CSVEIGRRETQYF

clone_size: few
j_call: TRBJ1-6
v_call: TRBV7-2
cdr3_aa: CASSLRTAGGSPLHF

clone_size: .
j_call: TRBJ2-2
v_call: TRBV12-3/TRBV12-4
cdr3_aa: CASSPIGDFGTGELFF

clone_size: medium-sized
j_call: TRBJ1-2
v_call: TRBV20-1
cdr3_aa: CSANGQGLPNYGYTF

clone_size: few
j_call: TRBJ2-1
v_call: TRBV6-2/TRBV6-3
cdr3_aa: CASSYKLADYNEQFF

clone_size: many
j_call: TRBJ1-1
v_call: TRBV4-3
cdr3_aa: CASSQVFDRDAEAFF

clone_size: few
j_call: TRBJ1-5
v_call: TRBV12-3/TRBV12-4
cdr3_aa: CASRWTDSNQPQHF

clone_size: .
j_call: TRBJ1-6
v_call: TRBV2
cdr3_aa: CASIMDRDSPLHF

clone_size: few
j_call: TRBJ1-5
v_call: TRBV12-3/TRBV12-4
cdr3_aa: CASTLGGGAGPQHF

clone_size: .
j_call: TRBJ1-5
v_call: TRBV7-2
cdr3_aa: CASSFNNQPQHF

clone_size: once
j_call: TRBJ2-2
v_call: TRBV10-3
cdr3_aa: CAISETGELFF

clone_size: many
j_call: TRBJ1-3
v_call: TRBV3-1
cdr3_aa: CASSPVRPGGAYSGNTIYF

clone_size: .
j_call: TRBJ2-1
v_call: TRBV7-9
cdr3_aa: CASSLVGENEQFF

clone_size: few
j_call: TRBJ1-5
v_call: TRBV9
cdr3_aa: CASSVGTDQPQHF

clone_size: .
j_call: TRBJ1-2
v_call: TRBV28
cdr3_aa: CASSDRDSGYTF

clone_size: .
j_call: TRBJ1-2
v_call: TRBV6-2/TRBV6-3
cdr3_aa: CASSYQGSGYGYTF

clone_size: few
j_call: TRBJ1-1
v_call: TRBV18
cdr3_aa: CASSPQLGGRGETEAFF

clone_size: many
j_call: TRBJ2-7
v_call: TRBV10-3
cdr3_aa: CAIRKTSGTQEYEQYF

clone_size: few
j_call: TRBJ2-2
v_call: TRBV6-1
cdr3_aa: CASRRQGVNTGELFF

clone_size: few
j_call: TRBJ1-1
v_call: TRBV19
cdr3_aa: CASRITSGNTEAFF

clone_size: .
j_call: TRBJ1-5
v_call: TRBV20-1
cdr3_aa: CSAPRDTNQPQHF

clone_size: .
j_call: TRBJ2-2
v_call: TRBV6-5
cdr3_aa: CASSYESANTGELFF

clone_size: few
j_call: TRBJ2-7
v_call: TRBV7-2
cdr3_aa: CASSPQGRNEQYF

clone_size: .
j_call: TRBJ2-1
v_call: TRBV28
cdr3_aa: CASRLLLAGGPHEQFF

clone_size: many
j_call: TRBJ1-1
v_call: TRBV5-1
cdr3_aa: CASSLGQGEAFF

clone_size: .
j_call: TRBJ2-1
v_call: TRBV24-1
cdr3_aa: CATSAPPGLAGGYEQFF

clone_size: many
j_call: TRBJ1-4
v_call: TRBV6-1
cdr3_aa: CASSMGTWSEKLFF

clone_size: many
j_call: TRBJ1-3
v_call: TRBV5-1
cdr3_aa: CASSPHGGISGNTIYF

clone_size: few
j_call: TRBJ2-1
v_call: TRBV19
cdr3_aa: CASSPDFIGYNEQFF

clone_size: few
j_call: TRBJ2-1
v_call: TRBV11-2
cdr3_aa: CASSLDLAIQQFF

clone_size: .
j_call: TRBJ2-2
v_call: TRBV18
cdr3_aa: CASSPRDRAWTGELFF

clone_size: .
j_call: TRBJ1-1
v_call: TRBV30
cdr3_aa: CAWSTGWSTEAFF

clone_size: few
j_call: TRBJ2-3
v_call: TRBV11-1
cdr3_aa: CASSPGPVDPTQYF

clone_size: .
j_call: TRBJ2-5
v_call: TRBV28
cdr3_aa: CASSEQVQETQYF